These 22 T cell receptor beta chains were all obtained from the same sample, sequenced in a study of regulatory T cells in long-lasting Graves disease (dated by TCRdb to 2020 to 2022). Read against the paper, the sample's time point label means: newly diagnosed GD, antithyroid drugs for less than 3 months. For both TCR sequencing and RNA sequencing, RNA was extracted from PBMCs in TRIzol. Receptor amplification or capture employed multiplex PCR. Sequencing instrument: Illumina HiSeq 4000. TCR beta libraries were built with iRepertoire HTBI primers and Arm-PCR amplification of CDR3 regions. Starting from the raw public reads, TCRdb applied fastp trimming at Q25, assembled clones with MiXCR and retained in-frame beta chains. Each CDR3 protein gets just one entry, which takes the most common genes and DNA from the rows behind it. The sample table holds 250,000 or so distinct CDR3 sequences, of which about 18% were seen once. Around 15% of the sample is held by the ten biggest clonotypes.

This sample was also put to use in a study of T cells in Graves' hyperthyroidism and ophthalmopathy.

Here the sequenced sample was peripheral blood mononuclear cells (PBMCs), taken at new diagnosis, from a patient treated with antithyroid drugs. These receptors were obtained from a woman aged 25 to 45 with Graves disease. Donor details come from another sample of the same person, matched by shared clones.

This clonotype appeared many times. The chain carries TRBV20-1 and TRBJ1-1; a weak D match, TRBD1 (6 bases). Germline CDR1 reads DFQATT; CDR2 reads SNEGSKA (reference sequence). This CDR3 has 12 residues. V was trimmed by 2 bases and J by 5 bases, leaving 9 bases between them. The CDR3 loop is CSARTGTTEAFF. The CDR3 coding sequence is TGCAGTGCTAGAACAGGGACAACTGAAGCTTTCTTT.

This clonotype was recorded many times. This rearrangement joins TRBV20-1 to TRBJ2-2, with 7 bases aligning to TRBD1. The CDR3 loop spans 14 amino acids. With V trimmed by 3 bases and J by 4 bases, 5 bases remained unmatched. CDR1 and CDR2 (germline): DFQATT, SNEGSKA (reference sequence). The CDR3, as DNA: TGCAGTGCTAGGAGAACAGGGGCCACCGGGGAGCTGTTTTTT. Protein sequence: CSARRTGATGELFF.

This clonotype was observed at least ten times. The chain employs TRBV6-2 or TRBV6-3 and TRBJ1-1; D gene uncertain. Germline lookup yields CDR1 MNHEY and CDR2 SVGEGT. Trimming stripped 4 bases from V and 0 bases from J, with 6 bases between. The CDR3 loop spans 13 amino acids. The CDR3 region is CASSWSVNTEAFF. In DNA form, the CDR3 reads TGTGCCAGCAGTTGGTCAGTGAACACTGAAGCTTTCTTT.

In this sample, this clonotype turned up many times. V and J are TRBV12-3 or TRBV12-4 and TRBJ1-6; possibly TRBD1 for D (5 bases). The CDR3 length is 13 residues. Deletions cut 6 bases from V and 8 bases from J, with 11 bases between. The CDR3 loop is CASSPGDHSPLHF. CDR3 nucleotide sequence: TGTGCCAGCAGCCCGGGGGATCATTCACCCCTCCACTTT.

The V and J genes are TRBV30 and TRBJ2-7; 7 nucleotides agree with TRBD1. Germline CDR1 and CDR2: GTSNPN and SVGIG (reference sequence). The CDR3 consists of 13 residues. The J segment lost 1 base and the V segment lost 0 bases, leaving 0 bases of the junction unmatched. The CDR3 protein is CAWSVQGSYEQYF. CDR3 nucleotide sequence: TGTGCCTGGAGTGTACAGGGGTCCTACGAGCAGTACTTC.

Many counts were recorded for this clonotype. The chain links TRBV5-1 to TRBJ2-5; 7 nucleotides match TRBD1. Trimming took 0 bases from V and 2 from J; bases not matched to a gene: 1. In germline, CDR1 is SGHRS, CDR2 YFSETQ. The CDR3 has 14 amino acids. CDR3 in DNA: TGCGCCAGCAGCTTGGTGACAGGGCAAGAGACCCAGTACTTC. Its translation: CASSLVTGQETQYF.

This clonotype was picked up many times. The rearrangement joins TRBV28 to TRBJ2-7; no firm D call. The CDR3 contains 12 residues. The germline CDR1 and CDR2 sequences are MDHEN and SYDVKM. Deletions cut 3 bases from V and 3 bases from J, with 6 bases between. The CDR3 coding sequence is TGTGCCAGCAGTTTTTCTCGCTACGAGCAGTACTTC. Amino acids: CASSFSRYEQYF.

With respect to this clonotype: Possible read error: a much larger clone is one base away. J is TRBJ1-4 and V is TRBV20-1, with a weak D call TRBD1 (6 bases). The CDR3 has 14 residues. The V end was cut by 3 bases, the J end by 6 bases, with 14 bases between. Germline V lookup: CDR1 DFQATT, CDR2 SNEGSKA (reference sequence). CDR3 region: CSARRGGQDEKLFF. In nucleotides, the CDR3 is TGCAGTGCTAGGAGAGGGGGGCAAGATGAAAAACTGTTTTTT.

This clonotype has ten or more counts. V is TRBV18 and J is TRBJ2-3; 12 bases fit TRBD1. The last part of the DNA fits TRBJ2-5 better; the J call may be wrong. This CDR3 region has 17 residues. Germline-derived CDR1 and CDR2 are KGHSH and LQKENI. The CDR3 DNA follows: TGTGCCAGCTCACCAAACGTCCGGGACAGGGGGCTACAGACCCAGTACTTC. It yields the protein CASSPNVRDRGLQTQYF.

The chain joins TRBV5-5 to TRBJ2-4, with D possibly TRBD2 on 6 matching bases. The V end was cut by 1 base, the J end by 5 bases, with 13 bases between. This CDR3 contains 15 residues. The germline gives CDR1 SGHKS, CDR2 YYEKEE (reference sequence). The CDR3 loop is CASSLRAGWENIQYF. Written as DNA, the CDR3 is TGTGCCAGCAGCTTGAGGGCGGGGTGGGAAAACATTCAGTACTTC.

This clonotype occurred many times. This chain joins TRBV14 and TRBJ2-3; 8 nucleotides line up with TRBD1. There are 13 residues in the CDR3. In germline, CDR1 is SGHDN, CDR2 FVKESK. V was pared by 4 bases and J by 3 bases, with 0 bases of the junction left unmatched. The CDR3 protein is CASSRQGTDTQYF. The CDR3, as DNA: TGTGCCAGCAGCCGACAGGGGACAGATACGCAGTATTTT. The entire variable domain, with the rest obtained from reference TRBV14 and TRBJ2-3, is as follows: EAGVTQFPSHSVIEKGQTVTLRCDPISGHDNLYWYRRVMGKEIKFLLHFVKESKQDESGMPNNRFLAERTGGTYSTLKVQPAELEDSGVYFCASSRQGTDTQYFGPGTRLTVL.

This clonotype has just a few counts. The V gene is TRBV20-1, the J gene TRBJ2-2; D remains ambiguous. Trimming shortened V by 3 bases and J by 1 base, and 12 bases separated the two germline ends. The germline gives CDR1 DFQATT, CDR2 SNEGSKA (reference sequence). The CDR3 length is 15 residues. As DNA, the CDR3 is TGCAGTGCTAGTCGCGCGGAGATGAACACCGGGGAGCTGTTTTTT. Translated: CSASRAEMNTGELFF.

This clonotype has ten or more counts. The V gene is TRBV2, the J gene TRBJ2-2; D is undetermined. V dropped 7 bases and J dropped 4 bases, with 7 bases sitting between them. The CDR3 covers 12 residues. Germline-derived CDR1 and CDR2 are SNHLY and FYNNEI. As DNA, the CDR3 is TGTGCCAGCACGCCGTTCACCGGGGAGCTGTTTTTT. This sequence encodes CASTPFTGELFF.

Comment on this clonotype: The likely explanation is a read error, given a far larger clone one base away. The gene calls are TRBV12-3 or TRBV12-4 and TRBJ2-1; tentative D call: TRBD2 (6 bases). This CDR3 region has 14 residues. Trimming left V 6 bases short and J 10 bases short, with 19 bases between. In DNA, the CDR3 is TGTGCCAGCAGGTCCTCCGGGAGCTCCTACGAGCAGTTCTTC. It translates to CASRSSGSSYEQFF.

This clonotype was detected ten times or more. The V gene is TRBV18, the J gene TRBJ1-1; D remains unclear. V lost 3 bases to trimming and J lost 0 bases, with 11 bases between them. CDR1 is KGHSH and CDR2 is LQKENI in the germline V gene. CDR3 size: 15 residues. The CDR3 DNA sequence: TGTGCCAGCTCACCCCCAGTGAGCATGAACACTGAAGCTTTCTTT. Amino acid sequence: CASSPPVSMNTEAFF.

This clonotype was observed at least ten times. The rearrangement joins TRBV6-5 to TRBJ1-6; D not resolved. The CDR3 has 13 residues. V was shortened by 0 bases and J by 10 bases, with 7 bases between the two germline ends. Germline V gives CDR1 MNHEY, CDR2 SVGAGI. As DNA, the CDR3 is TGTGCCAGCAGTTACTCGGAGGGCTCACCCCTCCACTTT. This gives the protein CASSYSEGSPLHF.

This clonotype came up many times. The V and J genes are TRBV29-1 and TRBJ1-1; no reliable D call. CDR1 and CDR2 from the germline V gene are SQVTM and ANQGSEA. V dropped 1 base and J dropped 6 bases, with 12 bases sitting between them. The length of the CDR3 is 13 residues. The CDR3 here is CSVEGLGWSEAFF. The CDR3 coding sequence is TGCAGCGTTGAAGGGTTGGGCTGGTCTGAAGCTTTCTTT.

The genes are TRBV19 and TRBJ1-1; D may be TRBD1 (6 bases). Trimming cost V 2 bases and J 5 bases, with 12 bases left between them. The CDR3 has 14 amino acids. The germline V gene encodes CDR1 LNHDA and CDR2 SQIVND (reference sequence). The CDR3 loop reads CASSITQGGTEAFF. CDR3 DNA: TGTGCCAGTAGTATAACACAGGGCGGGACTGAAGCTTTCTTT.

Many counts were recorded for this clonotype. The chain couples TRBV18 to TRBJ1-1; D is uncertain. V lost 4 bases and J lost 3, with 9 bases in between. This CDR3 is 13 amino acids long. Germline-derived CDR1 and CDR2 are KGHSH and LQKENI. CDR3 protein: CASSLATDTEAFF. As DNA, the CDR3 is TGTGCCAGCTCACTCGCCACCGACACTGAAGCTTTCTTT. Based on the CDR3 plus reference TRBV18 and TRBJ1-1, the full variable domain is NAGVMQNPRHLVRRRGQEARLRCSPMKGHSHVYWYRQLPEEGLKFMVYLQKENIIDESGMPKERFSAEFPKEGPSILRIQQVVRGDSAAYFCASSLATDTEAFFGQGTRLTVV.

V usage is TRBV6-1 and J usage is TRBJ1-6; the D is unclear. V was trimmed by 2 bases and J by 9 bases, leaving 14 bases between them. The CDR3 is 15 residues long. Germline values: CDR1 MNHNS, CDR2 SASEGT. CDR3 DNA: TGTGCCAGCAGTGAAAGGGTGGGGTCGGGTTCACCCCTCCACTTT. Translated: CASSERVGSGSPLHF.

This clonotype was seen ten or more times. The gene calls are TRBV2 and TRBJ1-2; D not certain. The germline V gene has CDR1 SNHLY and CDR2 FYNNEI. The CDR3 is made up of 12 amino acids. V dropped 11 bases and J dropped 4 bases, with 14 bases sitting between them. CDR3 loop: CADLDGSYGYTF. The DNA of the CDR3 is TGTGCCGATTTGGACGGGTCCTATGGCTACACCTTC.

This clonotype was picked up many times. The chain couples TRBV5-1 to TRBJ1-2, with 12 nucleotides matching TRBD1. Germline V gene lookup returns CDR1 SGHRS and CDR2 YFSETQ. Trimming at V came to 2 bases and at J to 5 bases, leaving 7 bases not matched to a gene. The CDR3 runs 16 residues. The CDR3 here is CASSFEPGQGAYGYTF. CDR3 coding DNA: TGCGCCAGCAGCTTTGAACCGGGACAGGGGGCTTATGGCTACACCTTC.